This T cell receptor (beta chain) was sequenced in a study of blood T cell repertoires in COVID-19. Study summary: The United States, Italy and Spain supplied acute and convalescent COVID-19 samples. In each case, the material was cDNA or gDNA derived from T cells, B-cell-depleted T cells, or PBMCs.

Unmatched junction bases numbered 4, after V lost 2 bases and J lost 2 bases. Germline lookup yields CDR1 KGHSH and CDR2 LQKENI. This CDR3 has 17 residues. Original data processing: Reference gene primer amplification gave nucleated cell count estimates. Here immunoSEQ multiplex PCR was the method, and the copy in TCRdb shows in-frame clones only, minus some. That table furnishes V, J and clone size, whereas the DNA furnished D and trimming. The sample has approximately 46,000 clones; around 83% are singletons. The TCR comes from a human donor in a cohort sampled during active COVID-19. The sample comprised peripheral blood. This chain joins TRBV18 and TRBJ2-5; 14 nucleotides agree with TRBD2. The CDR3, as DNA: TGTGCCAGCTCACCAGGGACTAGCGGGAGCGGGCAAGAGACCCAGTACTTC. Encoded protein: CASSPGTSGSGQETQYF.